This T cell receptor beta chain came from a study of CD4 T cells in relation to SARS-CoV-2 and coronaviruses. Germline loops: CDR1 SEHNR, CDR2 FQNEAQ (reference sequence). V was pared by 4 bases and J by 0 bases, with 13 bases of the junction left unmatched. This CDR3 has 18 residues. The assay was immunoSEQ multiplex PCR, and TCRdb's table has in-frame clones only and misses some. The repertoire holds some 11,000 clones, over 70% seen once, with 2.2% in the top ten. This clone was seen only once. This rearrangement joins TRBV7-9 to TRBJ2-3; TRBD1 matches at 7 bases. This TCR came from an adult with COVID-19. Sequenced sample: naive CD4+ T cells from PBMCs. Subset denoted: naive CD4+ T cells isolated by negative enrichment. The CDR3 region has the DNA TGTGCCAGCAGCTCCCGACAGGGCGGCATCTTTAGCACAGATACGCAGTATTTT. It is translated as CASSSRQGGIFSTDTQYF.